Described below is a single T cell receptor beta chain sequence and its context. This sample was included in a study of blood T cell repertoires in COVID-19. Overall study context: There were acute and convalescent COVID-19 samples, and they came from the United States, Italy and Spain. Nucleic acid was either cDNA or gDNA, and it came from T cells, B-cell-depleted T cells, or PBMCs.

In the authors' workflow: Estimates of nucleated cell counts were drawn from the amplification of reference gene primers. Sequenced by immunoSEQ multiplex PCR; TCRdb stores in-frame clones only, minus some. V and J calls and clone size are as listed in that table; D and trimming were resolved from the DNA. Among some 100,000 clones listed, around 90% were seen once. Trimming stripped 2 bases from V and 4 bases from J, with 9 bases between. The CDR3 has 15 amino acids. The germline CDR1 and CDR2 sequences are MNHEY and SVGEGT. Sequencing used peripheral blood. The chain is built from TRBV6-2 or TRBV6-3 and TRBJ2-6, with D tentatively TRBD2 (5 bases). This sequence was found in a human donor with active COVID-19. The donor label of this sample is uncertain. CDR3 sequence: CASSYGLGGANVLTF. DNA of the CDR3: TGTGCCAGCAGTTACGGACTGGGAGGGGCCAACGTCCTGACTTTC.